The entry that follows covers one TCR beta chain sequence. Germline V CDR1 and CDR2: MDHEN, SYDVKM. Deletions cut 6 bases from V and 14 bases from J, with 13 bases between. This CDR3 has 10 residues. While infection was still active, Seattle patients were enrolled and then followed longitudinally. The entry originates in a study of blood T cell repertoires in COVID-19. Across the study: Italy, Spain and the United States were the sources of the convalescent and acute COVID-19 samples. T cells, B-cell-depleted T cells, or PBMCs provided the cDNA or gDNA that served as material.

Libraries were prepared by immunoSEQ multiplex PCR; TCRdb keeps only in-frame clonotypes and omits some of them. This sample yields 200,000 to 300,000 clones, of which 65% to 90% are seen a single time; 5% to 6.5% belongs to the top ten. The receptor's source is a man aged 50 to 59 with COVID-19, enrolled during active disease. The specimen sequenced was peripheral blood. This sequence joins TRBV28 and TRBJ1-2; no definite D call. The DNA for the CDR3 is TGTGCCAGCAGGCAAGAAGCGGTAACCTTC. It specifies CASRQEAVTF.